This T cell receptor beta chain stems from a study of T-cell reconstitution after alpha-beta-depleted transplantation in children. Findings of the study overall: Among T cells one year after transplant, newly produced cells accounted for most counts and diversity. Elevated TCRbeta diversity at day 60 was traced, in some patients, to surviving recipient T cells and thymic progenitors. Several hundred expanded graft clones reportedly were the source of alpha-beta T cells about two months after transplant.

The CDR3 covers 15 residues. Looked up from germline, CDR1 is SEHNR and CDR2 is FQNEAQ (reference sequence). Losses at the gene ends were 4 bases for V and 0 bases for J; bases not matched to a gene: 5. This clonotype was seen only a few times. No antigen is known for it. Unique molecular identifiers featured in how the TCRbeta library was prepared. Via MiXCR, TCRdb re-called the PCR reads, giving one row per CDR3 protein. The data hold some 260,000 distinct CDR3 sequences, with roughly 25% observed a single time. The receptor comes from a female patient aged 2 to 10 who had a stem cell transplant for congenital amegakaryocytic thrombocytopenia, so the T cells may come from the graft donor. The sequenced sample was PBMCs, mostly from graft donor cells, obtained 360 days after TCRalphabeta/CD19-depleted stem cell transplant. This chain links TRBV7-9 with TRBJ1-1; 7 nucleotides match TRBD1. CDR3 bases: TGTGCCAGCAGCTCCTCGACAGGGTTGAACACTGAAGCTTTCTTT. It is translated as CASSSSTGLNTEAFF.